The 30 T cell receptor beta chains below all came from one sample that was sequenced in a study of T-cell reconstitution after alpha-beta-depleted transplantation in children. Molecular barcoding with unique molecular identifiers was used for the TCRbeta library. Each CDR3 protein is one row after TCRdb ran MiXCR on the PCR reads. The sample yields about 980,000 distinct CDR3 sequences, roughly 29% seen once. This specimen consisted of PBMCs, mostly from graft donor cells, obtained 360 days after TCRalphabeta/CD19-depleted stem cell transplant. These receptors all come from a boy under three years old who had a stem cell transplant for SCID, so the T cells may come from the graft donor.

Worth noting for this clonotype: A much larger clonotype is one base distant, so this may be a read error. The gene calls are TRBV2 and TRBJ2-2, with TRBD1 identical over 7 bases. The CDR3 loop spans 15 amino acids. J lost 2 bases, V lost 6 bases, and 6 bases had no gene match. Per germline, CDR1 SNHLY and CDR2 FYNNEI. The CDR3, as DNA: TGTGCCAGCAGAGGGGGACAGATAAACACCGGGGAGCTGTTTTTT. Protein sequence: CASRGGQINTGELFF.

This chain links TRBV20-1 with TRBJ2-1; possibly TRBD2 for D (6 bases). Trimming removed 6 bases from V and 8 bases from J, with 23 bases in between. Germline V lookup: CDR1 DFQATT, CDR2 SNEGSKA (reference sequence). The CDR3 covers 15 residues. The CDR3 loop is CSAARRVGGVDEQFF. The DNA for the CDR3 is TGCAGTGCCGCTCGGCGGGTCGGCGGGGTCGATGAGCAGTTCTTC.

Remarks on this clonotype: At one end the junction does not follow the germline gene, possibly because of a read error. The chain joins TRBV2 to TRBJ1-3, with D possibly TRBD1 on 5 matching bases. CDR3 size: 12 residues. In germline, CDR1 is SNHLY, CDR2 FYNNEI. CDR3: CASSESGNTIYF. CDR3 coding DNA: TGCGCCAGCAGTGAGTCAGGGAACACCATATATTTT. Using reference TRBV2 and TRBJ1-3 for the parts outside the CDR3, the full variable domain is EPEVTQTPSHQVTQMGQEVILRCVPISNHLYFYWYRQILGQKVEFLVSFYNNEISEKSEIFDDQFSVERPDGSNFTLKIRSTKLEDSAMYFCASSESGNTIYFGEGSWLTVV.

V is TRBV11-2 and J is TRBJ2-2, with D tentatively TRBD2 (6 bases). This CDR3 contains 16 residues. The V gene lost 2 bases and the J gene lost 1 base, with 11 bases spanning the gap. In germline, CDR1 is SGHAT, CDR2 FQNNGV. The chain's CDR3 is CASSLYYGGNTGELFF. CDR3 nucleotides: TGTGCCAGCAGCTTATACTACGGGGGGAACACCGGGGAGCTGTTTTTT.

This clonotype has a single count. A much larger clone is a single base away; this may be a read error. The CDR3 coding sequence is TGCGCCAGCAGCATAAAAGGGACAGCAAACGAGGAGCTGTTTTTT. As protein: CASSIKGTANEELFF. The chain carries TRBV5-1 and TRBJ2-2; TRBD1 agrees at 7 bases. The CDR3 contains 15 residues. Trimming took 4 bases from V and 10 from J; bases not matched to a gene: 13. Germline loops: CDR1 SGHRS, CDR2 YFSETQ.

This sequence joins TRBV5-1 and TRBJ2-7; the match to TRBD1 covers 11 bases. This CDR3 is 16 amino acids long. The V gene end was trimmed by 3 bases and the J gene end by 6 bases; junction bases not matched to a gene: 11. The V gene's germline CDR1 is SGHRS and CDR2 YFSETQ. CDR3 amino acids: CASSSLLGQGASEQYF. CDR3 coding DNA: TGCGCCAGCAGCTCATTACTAGGACAGGGGGCTAGCGAGCAGTACTTC.

This chain joins TRBV20-1 and TRBJ1-5; TRBD1 might be the D (6 bases). The CDR3 covers 17 residues. Germline V lookup: CDR1 DFQATT, CDR2 SNEGSKA (reference sequence). The V gene lost 0 bases and the J gene lost 3 bases, with 18 bases spanning the gap. The CDR3 sequence is CSARDGGRGGFNQPQHF. DNA of the CDR3: TGCAGTGCTAGAGATGGGGGTAGAGGGGGATTCAATCAGCCCCAGCATTTT.

CDR3 in DNA: TGTGCCAGCAGTTTAATCCCCAGGGGCGAAGCTTTCTTT. It yields the protein CASSLIPRGEAFF. The chain combines TRBV12-3 or TRBV12-4 with TRBJ1-1; perhaps TRBD1 as D (6 bases). The CDR3 totals 13 residues. Trimming removed 2 bases from V and 8 bases from J, with 12 bases in between.

The chain links TRBV12-3 or TRBV12-4 to TRBJ1-1, with 8 positions matching TRBD1. The CDR3 length is 14 residues. After removal of 6 bases from V and 7 bases from J, the junction contained 10 bases not matched to a gene. CDR3 in DNA: TGTGCCAGCAGCGGTCCGGGACAGGCTAGTGAAGCTTTCTTT. It codes for CASSGPGQASEAFF.

The V call is TRBV20-1, the J call TRBJ2-7; a possible D gene is TRBD2 (6 bases). CDR3 length equals 13 residues. Trimming left V 5 bases short and J 3 bases short, with 14 bases between. Germline CDR1 is DFQATT and CDR2 is SNEGSKA (reference sequence). CDR3 DNA: TGCAGTGCTTCTAGCGAGGGGAACTACGAGCAGTACTTC. Its translation is CSASSEGNYEQYF.

The chain uses TRBV28 and TRBJ1-1; 8 nucleotides match TRBD1. V dropped 3 bases and J dropped 0; count of bases not matched to a gene: 9. This CDR3 spans 17 amino acids. Looked up from germline, CDR1 is MDHEN and CDR2 is SYDVKM. The CDR3 loop is CASSFPLKTGVNTEAFF. CDR3 bases: TGTGCCAGCAGTTTTCCCCTAAAGACAGGGGTGAACACTGAAGCTTTCTTT. The entire variable domain, with the rest obtained from reference TRBV28 and TRBJ1-1, is as follows: DVKVTQSSRYLVKRTGEKVFLECVQDMDHENMFWYRQDPGLGLRLIYFSYDVKMKEKGDIPEGYSVSREKKERFSLILESASTNQTSMYLCASSFPLKTGVNTEAFFGQGTRLTVV.

This clonotype turned up a few times. The CDR3 DNA reads as TGCAGTGCCACGACGGGACTAGCTGCGAACACCGGGGAGCTGTTTTTT. Encoded protein: CSATTGLAANTGELFF. The rearrangement uses TRBV20-1 and TRBJ2-2, with TRBD2 matching 9 bases. In germline, CDR1 is DFQATT, CDR2 SNEGSKA (reference sequence). This CDR3 region has 16 residues. V was clipped by 6 bases and J by 0 bases; unmatched bases: 8.

The table lists this clonotype with a count of one. This chain uses TRBV27 with TRBJ2-1; tentatively, D is TRBD1 (7 bases). Germline V lookup: CDR1 MNHEY, CDR2 SMNVEV (reference sequence). CDR3 length equals 23 residues. Trimming left V 1 base short and J 0 bases short, with 31 bases between. The CDR3 region has the DNA TGTGCCAGCAGTTTATACACTAGCCGGGCTGACAGGGACGCCGAAAGCTCCTACAATGAGCAGTTCTTC. Its protein is CASSLYTSRADRDAESSYNEQFF.

The CDR3 DNA follows: TGCAGTGCTAGAGATCCTTGCTGCCCTCGCCAGCCCCAGCATTTT. This sequence encodes CSARDPCCPRQPQHF. The rearrangement joins TRBV20-1 to TRBJ1-5, with D unresolved. V lost 0 bases and J 7 bases, leaving 16 bases between the germline ends. This CDR3 has 15 residues. CDR1 is DFQATT and CDR2 is SNEGSKA in the germline V gene (reference sequence).

This chain links TRBV20-1 with TRBJ2-2; TRBD2 agrees at 9 bases. The length of the CDR3 is 15 residues. After removal of 0 bases from V and 2 bases from J, the junction contained 1 base not matched to a gene. Germline CDR1 and CDR2: DFQATT and SNEGSKA (reference sequence). The CDR3 coding sequence is TGCAGTGCTAGAGATAGCGGGGGAAACACCGGGGAGCTGTTTTTT. Amino acid sequence: CSARDSGGNTGELFF.

The chain has TRBV7-6 and TRBJ2-5; D is tentatively TRBD1 or TRBD2 (6 bases each). The germline gives CDR1 SGHVS, CDR2 FNYEAQ. The CDR3 runs to 16 residues. Trimming took off 0 bases at V and 5 bases at J, with 16 bases between the two ends. The CDR3: CASSLARLGGRETQYF. Written as DNA, the CDR3 is TGTGCCAGCAGCTTAGCGCGGTTGGGGGGCAGGGAGACCCAGTACTTC.

The chain combines TRBV12-5 with TRBJ2-1, with 8 bases matching TRBD1. This CDR3 comprises 13 residues. Germline CDR1 and CDR2: LGHNT and FRNRAP. After removal of 6 bases from V and 5 bases from J, the junction contained 3 bases not matched to a gene. In DNA, the CDR3 is TGTGCTAGTGGCTGGACAGGGAACAATGAGCAGTTCTTC. Protein: CASGWTGNNEQFF.

The J gene is TRBJ2-5, the V gene TRBV20-1; TRBD1 agrees at 7 bases. J was trimmed by 2 bases and V by 0 bases; bases with no gene match: 3. The CDR3 has 14 amino acids. Germline CDR1 is DFQATT and CDR2 is SNEGSKA (reference sequence). The CDR3 loop reads CSAREPTGQETQYF. The CDR3 nucleotides are TGCAGTGCTAGAGAACCGACAGGGCAAGAGACCCAGTACTTC.

A few counts support this clonotype. The V gene is TRBV3-1, the J gene TRBJ2-5; D not resolved. The CDR3 is 14 amino acids. V was trimmed by 4 bases and J by 4 bases, leaving 13 bases between them. Germline values: CDR1 LGHDT, CDR2 YNNKEL (reference sequence). CDR3 protein: CASSPLGWGETQYF. CDR3 bases: TGTGCCAGCAGCCCCTTGGGCTGGGGAGAGACCCAGTACTTC.

The sample holds a few counts of this clonotype. V is TRBV7-9 and J is TRBJ1-4; weak D call: TRBD1 (5 bases). This CDR3 has 14 amino acids. Per germline, CDR1 SEHNR and CDR2 FQNEAQ (reference sequence). Trimming stripped 3 bases from V and 8 bases from J, with 13 bases between. CDR3 bases: TGTGCCAGCAGCTTCGGGGGGAAGGGAGAAAAACTGTTTTTT. This gives the protein CASSFGGKGEKLFF.

The chain recombines TRBV29-1 with TRBJ1-1, with 9 bases lining up with TRBD1. Trimming at V came to 4 bases and at J to 0 bases, leaving 0 bases not matched to a gene. CDR1 is SQVTM and CDR2 is ANQGSEA in the germline V gene. The CDR3 runs 13 residues. The DNA for the CDR3 is TGCAGCGTTGGGACAGGGGTGAACACTGAAGCTTTCTTT. As protein: CSVGTGVNTEAFF.

The rearrangement links TRBV10-3 to TRBJ2-7, with a weak D call TRBD1 (6 bases). Germline lookup yields CDR1 ENHRY and CDR2 SYGVKD. Trimming removed 0 bases at V and 13 bases at J, with 16 bases between. The CDR3 extends over 13 amino acids. The CDR3 region has the DNA TGTGCCATCAGTGAGTCATCCAGGGGCCTCCTCTACTTC. Its protein is CAISESSRGLLYF.

This clonotype was observed a handful of times. V is TRBV9 and J is TRBJ2-2; the D gene is possibly TRBD2 (5 bases). The germline CDR1 and CDR2 sequences are SGDLS and YYNGEE. V lost 4 bases to trimming and J lost 0 bases, with 13 bases between them. The CDR3 sequence is 16 residues long. CDR3 nucleotide sequence: TGTGCCAGCAGCACTAGGGCAGTCGCGAACACCGGGGAGCTGTTTTTT. It is translated as CASSTRAVANTGELFF.

V is TRBV27 and J is TRBJ2-7, with D tentatively TRBD2 (6 bases). Germline V gene data show CDR1 as MNHEY and CDR2 as SMNVEV (reference sequence). The CDR3 length is 15 residues. The V gene lost 0 bases and the J gene lost 0 bases, with 9 bases spanning the gap. In DNA form, the CDR3 reads TGTGCCAGCAGTTTATCCCGGGGGAACTCCTACGAGCAGTACTTC. Its protein is CASSLSRGNSYEQYF.

The chain has TRBV5-1 and TRBJ2-7; D remains unclear. V was cut by 5 bases and J by 3 bases, with 15 bases left in between. The CDR3 covers 14 residues. The germline CDR1 and CDR2 sequences are SGHRS and YFSETQ. The CDR3 coding sequence is TGCGCCAGCAGTTACTGGCCTGACGTCTACGAGCAGTACTTC. Encoded protein: CASSYWPDVYEQYF.

V is TRBV20-1 and J is TRBJ2-3; 14 positions agree with TRBD2. The germline V gene encodes CDR1 DFQATT and CDR2 SNEGSKA (reference sequence). V lost 8 bases to trimming and J lost 7 bases; unmatched junction nucleotides: 11. The CDR3 is 15 residues long. The DNA for the CDR3 is TGCAGTTCCACATCGACTAGCGGGGGGGGATATACGCAGTATTTT. It is translated as CSSTSTSGGGYTQYF.

The chain joins TRBV6-5 to TRBJ2-1; the match to TRBD1 covers 11 bases. J gave up 3 bases and V 2 bases, and 6 bases lay outside the gene matches. Germline CDR1 and CDR2: MNHEY and SVGAGI. The CDR3 has 17 residues. The CDR3: CASSYRPGTGGYNEQFF. The CDR3 DNA is TGTGCCAGCAGTTACCGCCCCGGGACAGGGGGCTACAATGAGCAGTTCTTC.

V and J are TRBV9 and TRBJ1-4; D unresolved. The CDR3 is 15 amino acids. V was cut by 3 bases and J by 6 bases, with 15 bases left in between. The germline V gene has CDR1 SGDLS and CDR2 YYNGEE. CDR3 region: CASSGRTGYHEKLFF. The CDR3 nucleotides are TGTGCCAGCAGCGGAAGGACGGGATATCATGAAAAACTGTTTTTT.

The gene calls are TRBV11-2 and TRBJ2-6; no definite D call. V was shortened by 0 bases and J by 2 bases, with 11 bases between the two germline ends. The CDR3 totals 17 residues. Germline CDR1 reads SGHAT; CDR2 reads FQNNGV. The CDR3 DNA sequence: TGTGCCAGCAGCTTAGATCGTCTCTTTACTGGGGCCAACGTCCTGACTTTC. Its translation: CASSLDRLFTGANVLTF.

The V call is TRBV7-8, the J call TRBJ2-7, with 10 bases that match TRBD2. This CDR3 spans 16 amino acids. Trimming took 1 base from V and 4 from J; bases not matched to a gene: 7. The germline V gene has CDR1 SGHVS and CDR2 FQNEAQ. Here the CDR3 DNA reads TGTGCCAGCAGCTTAGGGGGCAGACTAGCGGGTTACGAGCAGTACTTC. It encodes CASSLGGRLAGYEQYF.